This TCR beta chain originates from a study of T cell repertoires in cytomegalovirus infection. TCRdb re-analysed the reads in MiXCR, keeping a single row per CDR3 protein. The repertoire holds fewer than 1,000,000 distinct CDR3 sequences, with approximately 31% as singletons. As concerns this clonotype: Its antigen is still unknown.

The CDR3 has 14 amino acids. Trimming took off 4 bases at V and 6 bases at J, with 13 bases between the two ends. Per germline, CDR1 MNHEY and CDR2 SVGEGT. The material was cultured CD8+ T cells from PBMCs, obtained from culture after CMV antigen stimulation. This rearrangement joins TRBV6-2 or TRBV6-3 to TRBJ1-5; possibly TRBD1 for D (6 bases). The clonotype was recovered from a human donor in good health (CMV status not recorded). Some clones in this sample may be carry-over from other donors' samples. The CDR3 coding sequence is TGTGCCAGCAGTTTCGGGGGGCGGTTTCAGCCCCAGCATTTT. Translation gives CASSFGGRFQPQHF.